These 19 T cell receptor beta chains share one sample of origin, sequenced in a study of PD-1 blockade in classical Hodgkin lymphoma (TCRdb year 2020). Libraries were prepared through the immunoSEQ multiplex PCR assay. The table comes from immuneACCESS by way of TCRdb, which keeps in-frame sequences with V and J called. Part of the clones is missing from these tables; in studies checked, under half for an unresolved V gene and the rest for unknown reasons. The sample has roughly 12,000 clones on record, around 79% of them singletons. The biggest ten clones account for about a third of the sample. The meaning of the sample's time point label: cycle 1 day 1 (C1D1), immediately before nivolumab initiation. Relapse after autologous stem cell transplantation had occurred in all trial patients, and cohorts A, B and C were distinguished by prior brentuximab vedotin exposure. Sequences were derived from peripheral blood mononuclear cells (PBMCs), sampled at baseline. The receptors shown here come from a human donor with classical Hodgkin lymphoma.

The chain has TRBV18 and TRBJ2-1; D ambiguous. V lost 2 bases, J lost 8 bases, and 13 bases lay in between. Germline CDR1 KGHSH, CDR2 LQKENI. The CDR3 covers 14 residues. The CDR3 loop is CASSPEVGSDEQFF. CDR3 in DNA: TGTGCCAGCTCACCAGAAGTAGGGTCTGATGAGCAGTTCTTC.

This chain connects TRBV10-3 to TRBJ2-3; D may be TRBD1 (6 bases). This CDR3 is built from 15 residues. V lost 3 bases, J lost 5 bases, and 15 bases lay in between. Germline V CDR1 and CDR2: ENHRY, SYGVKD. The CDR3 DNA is TGTGCCATCAGTGATGTAGGAACAGGGATAGATACGCAGTATTTT. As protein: CAISDVGTGIDTQYF.

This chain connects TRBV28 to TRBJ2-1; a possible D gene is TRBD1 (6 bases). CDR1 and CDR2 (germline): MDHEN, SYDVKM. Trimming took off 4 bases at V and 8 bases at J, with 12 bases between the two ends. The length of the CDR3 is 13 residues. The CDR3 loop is CASSYRRGDEQFF. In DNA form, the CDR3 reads TGTGCCAGCAGTTACCGCAGGGGTGATGAGCAGTTCTTC.

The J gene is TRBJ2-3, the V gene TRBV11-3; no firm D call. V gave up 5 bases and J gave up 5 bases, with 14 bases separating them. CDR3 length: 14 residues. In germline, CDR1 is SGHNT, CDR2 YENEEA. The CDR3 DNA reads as TGTGCCAGCAGCCCCGGTGGAAGAGAAGATACGCAGTATTTT. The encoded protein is CASSPGGREDTQYF.

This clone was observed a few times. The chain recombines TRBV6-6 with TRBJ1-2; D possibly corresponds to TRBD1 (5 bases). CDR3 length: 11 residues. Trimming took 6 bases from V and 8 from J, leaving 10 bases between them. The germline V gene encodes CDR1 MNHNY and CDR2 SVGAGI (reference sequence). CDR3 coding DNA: TGTGCCAGCAGCGTCCCAGGGGGCTACACCTTC. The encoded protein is CASSVPGGYTF.

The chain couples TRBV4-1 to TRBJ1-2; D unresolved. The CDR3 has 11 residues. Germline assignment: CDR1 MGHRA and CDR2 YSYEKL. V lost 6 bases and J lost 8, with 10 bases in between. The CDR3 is CASSSVGGYTF. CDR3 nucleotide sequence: TGCGCCAGCAGTTCGGTTGGCGGCTACACCTTC.

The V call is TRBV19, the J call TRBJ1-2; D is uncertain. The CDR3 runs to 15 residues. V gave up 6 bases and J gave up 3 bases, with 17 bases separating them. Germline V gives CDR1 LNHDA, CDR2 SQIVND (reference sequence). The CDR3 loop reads CASRTLSGGDYGYTF. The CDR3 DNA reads TGTGCCAGTAGAACCTTATCGGGCGGGGACTATGGCTACACCTTC.

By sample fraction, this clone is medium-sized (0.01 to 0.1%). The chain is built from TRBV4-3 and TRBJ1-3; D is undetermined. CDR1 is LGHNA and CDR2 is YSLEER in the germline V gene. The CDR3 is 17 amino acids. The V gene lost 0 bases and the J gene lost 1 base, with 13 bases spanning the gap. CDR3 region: CASSQDIVAKSGNTIYF. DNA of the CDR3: TGCGCCAGCAGCCAAGATATCGTGGCAAAGTCTGGAAACACCATATATTTT.

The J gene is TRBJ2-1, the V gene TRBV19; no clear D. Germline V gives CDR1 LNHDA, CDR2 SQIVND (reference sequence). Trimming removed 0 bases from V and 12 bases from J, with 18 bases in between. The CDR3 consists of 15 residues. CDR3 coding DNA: TGTGCCAGTAGTATAGATGGCCGGGCTTCAATGGGGCAGTTCTTC. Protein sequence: CASSIDGRASMGQFF.

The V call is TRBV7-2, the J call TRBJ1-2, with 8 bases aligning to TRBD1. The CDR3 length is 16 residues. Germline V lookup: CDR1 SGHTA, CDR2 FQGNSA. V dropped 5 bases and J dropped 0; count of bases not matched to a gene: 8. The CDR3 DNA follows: TGTGCCAGCAGCCTTAAGGACAGGGAGGCTAACTATGGCTACACCTTC. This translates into CASSLKDREANYGYTF.

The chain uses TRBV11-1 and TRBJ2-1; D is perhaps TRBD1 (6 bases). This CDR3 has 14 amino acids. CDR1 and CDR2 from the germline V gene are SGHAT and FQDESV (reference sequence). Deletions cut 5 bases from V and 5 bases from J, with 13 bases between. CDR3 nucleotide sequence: TGTGCCAGCAGCATCCGCCGGACAGACAATGAGCAGTTCTTC. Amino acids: CASSIRRTDNEQFF. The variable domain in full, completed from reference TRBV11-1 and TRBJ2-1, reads EAEVAQSPRYKITEKSQAVAFWCDPISGHATLYWYRQILGQGPELLVQFQDESVVDDSQLPKDRFSAERLKGVDSTLKIQPAELGDSAMYLCASSIRRTDNEQFFGPGTRLTVL.

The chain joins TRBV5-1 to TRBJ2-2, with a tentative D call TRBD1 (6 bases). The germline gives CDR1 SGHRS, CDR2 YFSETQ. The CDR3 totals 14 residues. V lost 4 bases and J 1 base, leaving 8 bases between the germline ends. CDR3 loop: CASSPGQNTGELFF. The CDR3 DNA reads TGCGCCAGCAGCCCGGGACAGAACACCGGGGAGCTGTTTTTT.

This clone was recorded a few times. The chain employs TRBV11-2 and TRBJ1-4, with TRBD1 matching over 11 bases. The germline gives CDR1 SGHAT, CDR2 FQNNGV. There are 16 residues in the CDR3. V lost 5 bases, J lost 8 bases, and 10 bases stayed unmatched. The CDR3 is CASSGQGATLEEKLFF. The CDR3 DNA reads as TGTGCCAGCAGCGGACAGGGGGCGACCCTGGAAGAAAAACTGTTTTTT.

The CDR3 nucleotides read TGTGCCAGCAGTACCCTCTCCGGAGACTATGGCTACACCTTC. This gives the protein CASSTLSGDYGYTF. The chain links TRBV7-9 to TRBJ1-2; D not certain. V lost 6 bases and J 3 bases, leaving 14 bases between the germline ends. This CDR3 is built from 14 residues. The germline V gene encodes CDR1 SEHNR and CDR2 FQNEAQ (reference sequence).

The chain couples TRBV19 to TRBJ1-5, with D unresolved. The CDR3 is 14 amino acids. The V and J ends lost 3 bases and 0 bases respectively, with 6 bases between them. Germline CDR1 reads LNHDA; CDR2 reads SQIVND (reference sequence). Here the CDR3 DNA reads TGTGCCAGTAGTATGGATTATAGCAATCAGCCCCAGCATTTT. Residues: CASSMDYSNQPQHF.

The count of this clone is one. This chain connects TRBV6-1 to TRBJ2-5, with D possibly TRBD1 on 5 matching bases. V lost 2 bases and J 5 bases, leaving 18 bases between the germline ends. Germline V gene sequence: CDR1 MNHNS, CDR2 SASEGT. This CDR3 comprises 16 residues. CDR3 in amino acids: CASSERNRSPVETQYF. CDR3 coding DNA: TGTGCCAGCAGTGAACGAAACAGGAGTCCCGTGGAGACCCAGTACTTC.

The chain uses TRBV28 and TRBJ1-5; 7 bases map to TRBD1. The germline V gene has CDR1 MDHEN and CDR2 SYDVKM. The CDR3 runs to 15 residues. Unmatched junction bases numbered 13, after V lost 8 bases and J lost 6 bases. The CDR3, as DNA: TGTGCCAGCGCCTCACAGGGGTTTTATCCTCAGCCCCAGCATTTT. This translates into CASASQGFYPQPQHF.

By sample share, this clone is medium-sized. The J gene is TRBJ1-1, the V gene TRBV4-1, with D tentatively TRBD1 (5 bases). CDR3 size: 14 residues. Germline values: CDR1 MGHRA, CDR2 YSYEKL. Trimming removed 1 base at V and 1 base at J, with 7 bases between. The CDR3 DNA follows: TGCGCCAGCAGCCAAGGACAGCAGAACACTGAAGCTTTCTTT. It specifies CASSQGQQNTEAFF.

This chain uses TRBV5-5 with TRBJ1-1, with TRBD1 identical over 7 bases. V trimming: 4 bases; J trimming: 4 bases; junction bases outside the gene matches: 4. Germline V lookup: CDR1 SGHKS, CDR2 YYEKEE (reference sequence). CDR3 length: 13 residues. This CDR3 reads CASSPGGVTEAFF. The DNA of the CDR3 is TGTGCCAGCAGCCCAGGGGGGGTCACTGAAGCTTTCTTT.